This record covers a single T cell receptor (beta chain). The entry originates in a study of shared clonotypes between healthy human individuals. Every subset had its genomic DNA shared out evenly among several immunoSEQ plates. Study processing details: Junction-only sequences produced by ImmunoSEQ had no quality scores, so filtering differed. The method was immunoSEQ multiplex PCR; TCRdb's version includes in-frame clones alone and lacks a portion of them. The V and J calls and clone size come from that table; D and trimming were worked out from the DNA. The table lists roughly 2.6 million clones, just over 90% of them singletons. V gave up 7 bases and J gave up 6 bases, with 15 bases separating them. This CDR3 is built from 13 residues. Looked up from germline, CDR1 is MNHEY and CDR2 is SMNVEV (reference sequence).

The chain carries TRBV27 and TRBJ1-1, with D possibly matching TRBD1 (6 bases). The TCR was taken from a man younger than 30 in good health. Sequences were obtained from naive CD4+ T cells sorted from blood. Subset meaning: CD45RA+ positively selected. CDR3 in amino acids: CASKRGTYPEAFF. Written as DNA, the CDR3 is TGTGCCAGCAAAAGGGGGACTTACCCTGAAGCTTTCTTT.